Listed here are 10 T cell receptor beta chains from one sample, sequenced in a study of shared clonotypes between healthy human individuals. Measured with immunoSEQ multiplex PCR; TCRdb has only the in-frame clones, and not every one. This table holds approximately 500,000 clones, 75% to 80% found once. Sequencing was performed on PBMCs. All receptors come from a woman between 40 and 50 years old in good health. Some clones in this sample may be carry-over from other donors' samples.

The rearrangement links TRBV11-1 to TRBJ2-1, with TRBD2 matching 7 bases. This CDR3 region has 15 residues. V dropped 1 base and J dropped 4; count of bases not matched to a gene: 4. Germline-derived CDR1 and CDR2 are SGHAT and FQDESV (reference sequence). CDR3 DNA: TGTGCCAGCAGCTTAGAGCGGGACCGTTACAATGAGCAGTTCTTC. Protein product: CASSLERDRYNEQFF.

The chain joins TRBV10-2 to TRBJ1-1; TRBD1 matches 7 bases. In germline, CDR1 is WSHSY, CDR2 SAAADI. The CDR3 runs to 14 residues. After removal of 9 bases from V and 6 bases from J, the junction contained 13 bases not matched to a gene. The CDR3 loop reads CASSRQGSTPEAFF. In nucleotides, the CDR3 is TGCGCCAGTTCCCGACAGGGAAGCACCCCTGAAGCTTTCTTT.

This clone appeared once. V and J are TRBV4-3 and TRBJ2-2; D possibly matches TRBD1 or TRBD2 (5 bases each). CDR1 LGHNA and CDR2 YSLEER come from the germline V gene. This CDR3 has 17 amino acids. V lost 1 base and J 8 bases, leaving 20 bases between the germline ends. The CDR3 is CASSQARGPGITGELFF. CDR3 nucleotide sequence: TGCGCCAGCAGCCAAGCAAGGGGACCGGGGATAACGGGGGAGCTGTTTTTT.

The V call is TRBV7-9, the J call TRBJ1-5; D remains ambiguous. Germline V lookup: CDR1 SEHNR, CDR2 FQNEAQ (reference sequence). V was clipped by 1 base and J by 12 bases, with 10 bases between them. This CDR3 region has 12 residues. CDR3 loop: CASSLEGGVQHF. Written as DNA, the CDR3 is TGTGCCAGCAGCTTAGAGGGAGGCGTCCAGCATTTT. The entire variable domain, with the rest obtained from reference TRBV7-9 and TRBJ1-5, is as follows: DTGVSQNPRHKITKRGQNVTFRCDPISEHNRLYWYRQTLGQGPEFLTYFQNEAQLEKSRLLSDRFSAERPKGSFSTLEIQRTEQGDSAMYLCASSLEGGVQHFGDGTRLSIL.

The chain has TRBV7-9 and TRBJ1-2; TRBD1 matches 7 bases. The germline CDR1 and CDR2 sequences are SEHNR and FQNEAQ (reference sequence). V was pared by 3 bases and J by 8 bases, with 3 bases of the junction left unmatched. The CDR3 covers 12 residues. CDR3 sequence: CASSLAGGGYTF. In DNA form, the CDR3 reads TGTGCCAGCAGCTTGGCAGGGGGAGGCTACACCTTC.

This sequence joins TRBV6-6 and TRBJ2-6, with 7 bases fitting TRBD2. The V gene end was trimmed by 7 bases and the J gene end by 0 bases; junction bases not matched to a gene: 0. Germline V gene lookup returns CDR1 MNHNY and CDR2 SVGAGI (reference sequence). The CDR3 is made up of 14 amino acids. The CDR3 spells CASTGGSGANVLTF. DNA of the CDR3: TGTGCCAGCACGGGGGGCTCTGGGGCCAACGTCCTGACTTTC.

This clone was picked up one time. The rearrangement links TRBV2 to TRBJ2-7; no clear D gene. Germline V gene data show CDR1 as SNHLY and CDR2 as FYNNEI. V was trimmed by 2 bases and J by 0 bases, leaving 11 bases between them. The CDR3 spans 15 residues. The CDR3 sequence: CASSELGQSSYEQYF. The CDR3 region has the DNA TGTGCCAGCAGTGAACTTGGGCAGAGCTCCTACGAGCAGTACTTC.

V and J are TRBV5-1 and TRBJ2-1, with D perhaps matching TRBD2 (6 bases). CDR1 SGHRS and CDR2 YFSETQ come from the germline V gene. Trimming shortened V by 4 bases and J by 1 base, and 15 bases separated the two germline ends. This CDR3 region has 16 residues. The chain's CDR3 is CASSGTDYSSYNEQFF. DNA of the CDR3: TGCGCCAGCAGCGGAACGGACTACTCGTCCTACAATGAGCAGTTCTTC.

This sequence joins TRBV6-1 and TRBJ1-2, with D uncertain. The CDR3 length is 15 residues. V shed 0 bases and J shed 6 bases, with 14 bases lying between them. Per the germline V gene, CDR1 is MNHNS and CDR2 is SASEGT. This CDR3 reads CASSEALPSEHGYTF. The CDR3 bases are TGTGCCAGCAGTGAAGCGCTTCCGTCCGAGCATGGCTACACCTTC.

The chain employs TRBV15 and TRBJ2-5; either TRBD1 or TRBD2 may supply D (5 bases each). Trimming cost V 1 base and J 2 bases, with 8 bases left between them. Per the germline V gene, CDR1 is LNHNV and CDR2 is YYDKDF (reference sequence). This CDR3 region has 14 residues. The DNA of the CDR3 is TGTGCCACCAGCAGAGGGGACCGTCAAGAGACCCAGTACTTC. Protein product: CATSRGDRQETQYF.